This record looks at one TCR beta chain sequence and its context. An amount of RNA that ranged from 0.5 to 1 ug was reverse transcribed with random hexamers. MiXCR was run by TCRdb on the immunoSEQ multiplex PCR reads, yielding one entry per CDR3 protein. The table includes some 90,000 distinct CDR3 sequences, around 93% detected once. This sample was taken from a study of CD8 T cells in Susac syndrome. CDR3 length equals 14 residues. CDR1 and CDR2 (germline): SGDLS, YYNGEE. V dropped 3 bases and J dropped 5 bases, with 13 bases sitting between them. This sequence originates from a human donor in good health. Sequencing was performed on CD8+ T cells from PBMCs. This chain joins TRBV9 and TRBJ2-3; tentatively, D is TRBD2 (6 bases). The CDR3 loop reads CASSASTSLDTQYF. CDR3 DNA sequence: TGTGCCAGCAGCGCGTCGACTAGTTTAGATACGCAGTATTTT.